This note documents a single TCR beta chain sequence. Its antigen is unidentified. The patients all showed relapse after autologous stem cell transplantation, while their brentuximab vedotin exposure varied. This sample is drawn from a study of PD-1 blockade in classical Hodgkin lymphoma. Assay: immunoSEQ multiplex PCR; the TCRdb copy retains only in-frame clones and omits some. This table holds around 4,000 clones, 80% found once. Study-level findings and limits: Prior therapy or disease activity may underlie the repertoire differences, whose causes remain undefined.

This clonotype was sampled from a human donor with classical Hodgkin lymphoma. The sample in question was peripheral blood mononuclear cells (PBMCs), obtained at baseline.

In DNA form, the CDR3 reads TGTGCCAGCAGTTCAGGGGGTTCCCGGACCACAGATACGCAGTATTTT. This codes for CASSSGGSRTTDTQYF. This chain links TRBV6-5 with TRBJ2-3; 7 bases align to TRBD1. CDR3 length equals 16 residues. CDR1 MNHEY and CDR2 SVGAGI come from the germline V gene. With 4 bases clipped from V and 2 bases from J, the junction kept 9 bases outside the gene matches.